What follows are 14 T cell receptor beta chains derived from one specimen sequenced in a study of control samples from healthy donors and cancer patients. Profiling relied on immunoSEQ multiplex PCR, and the TCRdb table lists in-frame clones only, not all of them. The table lists 80,000 to 100,000 clones, around 88% of them singletons. The specimen sequenced was blood. Every receptor here comes from a man between 25 and 39 years old in good health.

This sequence joins TRBV6-2 or TRBV6-3 and TRBJ2-5; TRBD1 might be the D (6 bases). V shed 6 bases and J shed 5 bases, with 19 bases lying between them. Germline V gene sequence: CDR1 MNHEY, CDR2 SVGEGT. The CDR3 is 15 amino acids. The CDR3 is CASSAEWAGVETQYF. CDR3 DNA: TGTGCCAGCAGCGCCGAATGGGCAGGGGTTGAGACCCAGTACTTC.

The CDR3 DNA follows: TGTGCCACCAGCAGAGGAACCGGGACACCAAATCAGCCCCAGCATTTT. Its translation is CATSRGTGTPNQPQHF. The rearrangement joins TRBV15 to TRBJ1-5; possibly TRBD1 for D (6 bases). The ends were cut back, 1 base at V and 4 bases at J, with 14 bases in the middle. Germline V gene data show CDR1 as LNHNV and CDR2 as YYDKDF (reference sequence). The CDR3 consists of 16 residues.

The V and J genes are TRBV3-1 (or the pseudogene TRBV3-2) and TRBJ2-5, with 8 nucleotides matching TRBD2. The CDR3 runs 14 residues. CDR1 and CDR2 (germline): LGHDT, YNNKEL (reference sequence). The V segment lost 6 bases and the J segment 4 bases; nucleotides outside the gene matches: 7. The CDR3 loop reads CASSPGTRGETQYF. CDR3 DNA: TGTGCCAGCAGTCCCGGGACTAGAGGAGAGACCCAGTACTTC.

The chain couples TRBV30 to TRBJ2-2; 9 bases line up with TRBD2. V gave up 6 bases and J gave up 7 bases; unmatched junction bases: 9. Germline loops: CDR1 GTSNPN, CDR2 SVGIG (reference sequence). This CDR3 comprises 14 residues. The CDR3 DNA is TGTGCCTGCCATAGCGGGAGAATGCACGGGGAGCTGTTTTTT. Encoded protein: CACHSGRMHGELFF.

This chain connects TRBV5-1 to TRBJ2-7, with 7 nucleotides matching TRBD1. V lost 4 bases and J lost 2; bases outside the gene matches: 9. The CDR3 length is 15 residues. Germline CDR1 SGHRS, CDR2 YFSETQ. CDR3 nucleotide sequence: TGCGCCAGCAGCCTAACAGGGGCCCCGACCTACGAGCAGTACTTC. It codes for CASSLTGAPTYEQYF.

The genes are TRBV28 and TRBJ1-4; D call uncertain. Germline CDR1 MDHEN, CDR2 SYDVKM. Trimming removed 2 bases at V and 8 bases at J, with 3 bases between. CDR3 size: 11 residues. The CDR3 loop is CASSLGEKLFF. The CDR3 DNA reads TGTGCCAGCAGTTTAGGAGAAAAACTGTTTTTT.

J is TRBJ2-2 and V is TRBV4-1, with TRBD2 identical over 16 bases. Per germline, CDR1 MGHRA and CDR2 YSYEKL. The CDR3 length is 17 residues. V lost 3 bases, J lost 3 bases, and 1 base stayed unmatched. The CDR3 DNA is TGCGCCAGCAGCCAGGGACTAGCGGGAGGGTACACCGGGGAGCTGTTTTTT. Residues: CASSQGLAGGYTGELFF.

The CDR3 DNA is TGTGCCTGGAATCGGGTAGGCGCTGGAAACACCATATATTTT. Translation: CAWNRVGAGNTIYF. The chain recombines TRBV30 with TRBJ1-3; D not certain. The germline V gene encodes CDR1 GTSNPN and CDR2 SVGIG (reference sequence). V lost 4 bases and J 2 bases, leaving 12 bases between the germline ends. The CDR3 loop spans 14 amino acids.

The chain has TRBV6-5 and TRBJ2-3; D call uncertain. The CDR3 is made up of 15 amino acids. The germline V gene has CDR1 MNHEY and CDR2 SVGAGI. Trimming removed 0 bases at V and 5 bases at J, with 12 bases between. CDR3 DNA: TGTGCCAGCAGTTACTCGAGCGTAAACGAAGATACGCAGTATTTT. This translates into CASSYSSVNEDTQYF.

V usage is TRBV12-5 and J usage is TRBJ2-7; D could derive from TRBD1 or TRBD2 (5 bases each). Looked up from germline, CDR1 is LGHNT and CDR2 is FRNRAP. This CDR3 has 14 residues. The germline V and J ends were trimmed by 1 base and 4 bases, with 11 bases remaining between them. The CDR3: CASGLDYGAYEQYF. The CDR3, as DNA: TGTGCTAGTGGTTTGGACTACGGGGCTTACGAGCAGTACTTC. The variable domain in full, with the rest retrieved from reference TRBV12-5 and TRBJ2-7, is DARVTQTPRHKVTEMGQEVTMRCQPILGHNTVFWYRQTMMQGLELLAYFRNRAPLDDSGMPKDRFSAEMPDATLATLKIQPSEPRDSAVYFCASGLDYGAYEQYFGPGTRLTVT.

This sequence joins TRBV6-5 and TRBJ2-1; TRBD2 agrees at 7 bases. Germline V gene lookup returns CDR1 MNHEY and CDR2 SVGAGI. This CDR3 has 15 amino acids. After removal of 0 bases from V and 4 bases from J, the junction contained 3 bases not matched to a gene. The CDR3 loop is CASSYSSGRYNEQFF. In DNA form, the CDR3 reads TGTGCCAGCAGTTACTCTAGCGGGCGGTACAATGAGCAGTTCTTC.

The chain joins TRBV6-5 to TRBJ1-2; D unclear. CDR3 size: 13 residues. Germline V gene lookup returns CDR1 MNHEY and CDR2 SVGAGI. The V and J ends lost 6 bases and 1 base respectively, with 9 bases between them. The CDR3: CASSLGLNYGYTF. The DNA for the CDR3 is TGTGCCAGCAGCCTCGGACTTAACTATGGCTACACCTTC.

Only a few counts were recorded for this clone. This rearrangement joins TRBV5-1 to TRBJ2-1; no definite D call. Germline V gene data show CDR1 as SGHRS and CDR2 as YFSETQ. The CDR3 runs to 13 residues. Between the trimmed V and J ends, which lost 2 bases and 4 bases, there was a span of 7 bases. The CDR3 region is CASSFLEYNEQFF. CDR3 sequence (DNA): TGCGCCAGCAGCTTTCTAGAATACAATGAGCAGTTCTTC.

This clone came up once. Germline and junction disagree at one end, which may indicate a read error. The rearrangement joins TRBV6-6 to TRBJ2-2; possibly TRBD2 for D (6 bases). This CDR3 spans 14 amino acids. In germline, CDR1 is MNHNY, CDR2 SVGAGI (reference sequence). The CDR3 DNA follows: TGTGCCAGCATTAGGGGCGGGAACTCCGGGGAGCTGTTTTTT. Amino acids: CASIRGGNSGELFF.